This is a list of T cell receptor beta chains from one sample in a study of CD8 T cells in ankylosing spondylitis. One entry per CDR3 protein results from TCRdb running MiXCR on the 5' RACE reads. The sample yields 750,000 to 850,000 distinct CDR3 sequences, roughly 10% seen once. Sequencing was carried out using blood, either unsorted or a sorted T cell fraction (not recorded which). The receptor source for this set is a male donor with ankylosing spondylitis. Each CDR3 is given with its conserved first and last residue. D genes are given only for firm matches. Rows may omit the clone size; those that give it use once, few, many or a size class.

D gene	V gene	clone size	J gene	CDR3 protein	CDR3 DNA
NA	TRBV10-3	NA	TRBJ2-7	CATTGRGSSYEQYF	TGTGCCACCACGGGACGGGGAAGCTCCTACGAGCAGTACTTC
TRBD1	TRBV12-3/TRBV12-4	few	TRBJ1-4	CASSSGTGQEKLFF	TGTGCCAGCAGTTCCGGGACAGGACAGGAAAAACTGTTTTTT
TRBD1	TRBV20-1	NA	TRBJ1-5	CSAPTGTGDHQPQHF	TGCAGTGCTCCTACCGGGACAGGGGACCATCAGCCCCAGCATTTT
NA	TRBV24-1	NA	TRBJ2-1	CATSDFQAVSYNEQFF	TGTGCCACCAGTGATTTTCAGGCCGTCTCCTACAATGAGCAGTTCTTC
NA	TRBV6-1	NA	TRBJ1-1	CASSKTRGRVGTEAFF	TGTGCCAGCAGCAAAACTAGGGGGAGAGTAGGCACTGAAGCTTTCTTT
NA	TRBV12-3/TRBV12-4	NA	TRBJ2-2	CASSGGTVGTGELFF	TGTGCCAGCAGTGGCGGGACTGTCGGCACCGGGGAGCTGTTTTTT
NA	TRBV4-1	NA	TRBJ2-2	CASSHDVKGKPRGTGELFF	TGCGCCAGCAGCCACGACGTTAAGGGGAAACCTCGAGGGACCGGGGAGCTGTTTTTT
TRBD2	TRBV29-1	few	TRBJ2-7	CSVGHPGGGAYEQYF	TGCAGCGTTGGCCATCCTGGCGGGGGGGCTTACGAGCAGTACTTC
NA	TRBV28	few	TRBJ2-1	CASSSSKGFRRNEQFF	TGTGCCAGCAGTTCCTCGAAGGGATTTAGGAGAAATGAGCAGTTCTTC
NA	TRBV20-1	few	TRBJ2-2	CSARVMNGELFF	TGCAGTGCTAGAGTTATGAACGGGGAGCTGTTTTTT
NA	TRBV20-1	NA	TRBJ1-5	CSARDRVQPQHF	TGCAGTGCTAGAGACAGGGTTCAGCCCCAGCATTTT
NA	TRBV7-2	NA	TRBJ2-5	CASSPDPYQETQYF	TGTGCCAGCAGCCCAGACCCGTACCAAGAGACCCAGTACTTC
NA	TRBV28	few	TRBJ2-3	CASSLWSTADTQYF	TGTGCCAGCAGTTTATGGAGTACGGCAGATACGCAGTATTTT
NA	TRBV20-1	NA	TRBJ2-7	CSLARQSTYEQYF	TGCAGTCTTGCAAGACAGTCAACCTACGAGCAGTACTTC
NA	TRBV7-9	few	TRBJ2-7	CASSRERGSYEQYF	TGTGCCAGCAGCCGAGAACGTGGGAGCTACGAGCAGTACTTC
NA	TRBV7-9	NA	TRBJ1-2	CASSSSGTPYGYTF	TGTGCCAGCAGCTCCAGCGGGACCCCCTATGGCTACACCTTC
NA	TRBV10-3	NA	TRBJ1-3	CAIRGPPGNTIYF	TGTGCCATCAGAGGGCCGCCTGGAAACACCATATATTTT
NA	TRBV20-1	NA	TRBJ2-1	CSAIGRDEQFF	TGCAGTGCTATTGGCAGGGATGAGCAGTTCTTC
TRBD1	TRBV7-2	NA	TRBJ2-7	CASSGYRGNYEQYF	TGTGCCAGCAGCGGATACAGGGGAAACTACGAGCAGTACTTC
NA	TRBV27	NA	TRBJ1-5	CVSSPHNMHQPQHF	TGTGTCAGCAGTCCACATAATATGCACCAGCCCCAGCATTTT
NA	TRBV11-2	many	TRBJ2-3	CASSQGRLMFFTQYF	TGTGCCAGCAGCCAAGGGCGGCTCATGTTCTTTACGCAGTATTTT
NA	TRBV20-1	many	TRBJ2-2	CSALSRASNTGELFF	TGCAGTGCCTTATCGCGGGCCTCGAACACCGGGGAGCTGTTTTTT
NA	TRBV7-9	many	TRBJ1-1	CASSPKGNTEAFF	TGTGCCAGCAGCCCCAAAGGGAACACTGAAGCTTTCTTT
NA	TRBV10-3	NA	TRBJ2-6	CAISESGGAGANVLTF	TGTGCCATCAGTGAGTCCGGGGGCGCTGGGGCCAACGTCCTGACTTTC
NA	TRBV20-1	many	TRBJ1-1	CSAPGPTEAFF	TGCAGTGCTCCGGGGCCCACTGAAGCTTTCTTT
NA	TRBV7-2	few	TRBJ2-2	CASSLQSGPSYTGELFF	TGTGCCAGCAGCTTACAATCGGGTCCGTCATACACCGGGGAGCTGTTTTTT
TRBD1	TRBV10-3	few	TRBJ2-7	CAIRKTGGVYEQYF	TGTGCCATCAGGAAGACAGGGGGCGTTTACGAGCAGTACTTC
TRBD1	TRBV6-1	few	TRBJ1-2	CAIGDRLTVNYGYTF	TGTGCCATCGGGGACAGGCTCACAGTTAACTATGGCTACACCTTC
NA	TRBV4-3	many	TRBJ2-4	CASSQVGGAKNIQYF	TGCGCCAGCAGCCAAGTAGGGGGGGCCAAAAACATTCAGTACTTC
NA	TRBV7-2	many	TRBJ2-7	CASSFRRESSYEQYF	TGTGCCAGCAGCTTTAGACGGGAGAGCTCCTACGAGCAGTACTTC
TRBD1	TRBV5-1	many	TRBJ2-3	CASRTGGTDTQYF	TGTGCCAGCAGGACAGGGGGCACAGATACGCAGTATTTT
NA	TRBV12-5	NA	TRBJ2-1	CASGSRDYNEQFF	TGTGCTAGTGGTTCCCGGGACTACAATGAGCAGTTCTTC
TRBD1	TRBV29-1	many	TRBJ1-6	CSVQDDRGNSPLHF	TGCAGCGTCCAAGACGACAGGGGGAATTCACCCCTCCACTTT
TRBD2	TRBV20-1	many	TRBJ2-3	CSARRAAGGPLDTQYF	TGCAGTGCTAGAAGGGCCGCGGGGGGGCCTTTAGATACGCAGTATTTT
TRBD2	TRBV20-1	NA	TRBJ2-7	CSARVAEAGEDHEQYF	TGCAGTGCTAGAGTAGCGGAAGCGGGAGAAGACCACGAGCAGTACTTC
TRBD1	TRBV4-3	NA	TRBJ2-2	CASSTRTGGYGQSGELFF	TGCGCCAGCAGCACCCGGACAGGGGGGTATGGGCAGTCCGGGGAGCTGTTTTTT
NA	TRBV5-1	NA	TRBJ1-6	CASSRGSGADSPLHF	TGCGCCAGCAGCCGGGGGTCCGGAGCGGATTCACCCCTCCACTTT
NA	TRBV29-1	NA	TRBJ2-7	CSVETGYEQYF	TGCAGCGTTGAGACCGGGTACGAGCAGTACTTC
TRBD1	TRBV4-3	NA	TRBJ1-2	CASSQDMTGITGGYTF	TGCGCCAGCAGCCAAGATATGACAGGGATAACGGGGGGCTACACCTTC
TRBD2	TRBV20-1	few	TRBJ2-7	CSGRSPASGGNEQYF	TGCAGTGGCAGATCACCGGCTAGCGGGGGAAACGAGCAGTACTTC
NA	TRBV20-1	few	TRBJ2-1	CSARQGLVDEQFF	TGCAGTGCTAGACAGGGGTTGGTGGATGAGCAGTTCTTC
TRBD2	TRBV10-3	NA	TRBJ2-7	CATAHSGESYEQYF	TGTGCCACCGCGCATAGCGGGGAATCCTACGAGCAGTACTTC
NA	TRBV5-1	NA	TRBJ2-1	CASSEVYNEQFF	TGCGCCAGCAGCGAGGTTTACAATGAGCAGTTCTTC
NA	TRBV29-1	few	TRBJ2-7	CSVGSVTYEQYF	TGCAGCGTTGGGTCTGTTACCTACGAGCAGTACTTC
NA	TRBV5-1	NA	TRBJ2-7	CASKRDSGVSYEQYF	TGCGCCAGCAAACGGGATAGCGGAGTATCCTACGAGCAGTACTTC
NA	TRBV20-1	many	TRBJ2-1	CSARDPRTSTEQFF	TGCAGTGCTAGAGATCCCAGAACAAGTACGGAGCAGTTCTTC
NA	TRBV4-3	NA	TRBJ1-2	CASSQEPLSYGYTF	TGCGCCAGCAGCCAAGAGCCACTGAGCTATGGCTACACCTTC
NA	TRBV5-5	many	TRBJ2-3	CASSPGPREDTQYF	TGTGCCAGCAGTCCTGGTCCTCGGGAAGATACGCAGTATTTT
TRBD2	TRBV4-3	NA	TRBJ2-3	CASSQSGTSGSTDTQYF	TGCGCCAGCAGCCAGTCTGGGACTAGCGGGAGCACAGATACGCAGTATTTT
NA	TRBV20-1	few	TRBJ1-1	CSAGYRIWGTEAFF	TGCAGTGCTGGATACAGGATCTGGGGCACTGAAGCTTTCTTT
NA	TRBV6-5	few	TRBJ1-2	CASGKGGYGYTF	TGTGCCAGCGGAAAAGGGGGCTATGGCTACACCTTC
NA	TRBV20-1	few	TRBJ1-5	CSGGSGGGQPQHF	TGCAGTGGAGGGTCCGGCGGGGGTCAGCCCCAGCATTTT